Sequencing of this T cell receptor (beta chain) was carried out in a study of cytotoxic CD8 clonotypes in ibrutinib-treated CLL (dated by TCRdb to about 2021). Describing the broader study: The cohort had 11 relapsed/refractory and more than 14 treatment-naive patients; around 17 were IGHV unmutated. Responses were partial in around 24 patients and complete in 2; after median about 63 months follow-up, about 15 stayed in remission and around 12 progressed. Cryopreserved peripheral blood mononuclear cells were collected before treatment, at response, and at either disease progression or sustained remission. Response samples were taken after a median of approximately a year on treatment, ranging from about 6 to 40 months. Longitudinal samples were available for about 30% of the roughly 86 trial participants. Every remission and progressive disease sample was obtained while ibrutinib was still being received by the patients. On average, each sample had about 250,000 productive templates and approximately 85,000 productive rearrangements.

Points on this clone: Its specific antigen is unknown. Base quality data are lacking; no much larger clone is found one base away.

From the germline V gene, CDR1 is SGDLS and CDR2 is YYNGEE. Its CDR3 holds 18 amino acids, cysteine through phenylalanine. Only the CDR3 part of the read is kept: 54 bases, read in frame from the first base. V was cut back by 0 bases and J by 0 bases, leaving a gap of 16 bases between them. The meaning of the sample's time point label: roughly 2 years on ibrutinib. For TCR beta library preparation, around 2 micrograms of genomic DNA were isolated from cryopreserved PBMCs. Longitudinal blood samples from CLL patients receiving ibrutinib monotherapy were subjected to high-throughput TCR beta sequencing. The patients took part in an open-label, single-center phase 2 trial of ibrutinib monotherapy. The paper as a whole reports these results and caveats: At ibrutinib response clonality went up, during sustained remission it held steady, and at progression it dropped back toward baseline. Baseline clonality was found to be higher than that of age-matched healthy donors and was strongly correlated with circulating CD8+ T-cell counts. Sampling times were not matched between sustained-remission and progressing patients, and lymph node repertoires were not studied. Public clonotypes were rare and either contracted or stayed stable during treatment, and the rise in clonality at ibrutinib response reflected the expansion of private clonotypes.

On a MiSeq, deep resolution sequencing aimed for a depth between 1 in 1 million and 1 in 200,000 T cells, with each clonotype covered about 9.9x on average. The immunoSEQ hsTCRB Kit was used to generate the TCR beta libraries. In the source study's methods: The data were analyzed with ImmunoSEQ Analyzer and ImmunoSEQ Data Assistant, and V, D and J gene assignments followed IMGT definitions. Clonality was computed as one minus normalized Shannon entropy of productive rearrangement frequencies, ranging from 0 to 1. Public clonotype analysis was restricted to overrepresented clonotypes comprising at least 0.05% of each patient's repertoire. About 13 age-matched healthy donor repertoires from immuneACCESS were used as controls for clonality. TCRdb holds this immuneACCESS table with in-frame rearrangements only. Some clones are missing; in checked studies, unresolved V genes explain under half, and the rest has no known cause. The V and J calls and clone size were taken over from that table, and D and trimming were inferred from the DNA. The sample table records approximately 120,000 clones; about 85% of these occur just once. Jointly, the top ten make up 3.3% of the sample.

This clonotype was obtained from a human donor with chronic lymphocytic leukemia. The sequence links TRBV9 to TRBJ2-1; tentative D gene TRBD1, with 5 bases matching. The source material was PBMCs, sampled after 24 months of ibrutinib treatment. The CDR3 reads CASSVGDSKYASYNEQFF. The base sequence is TGTGCCAGCAGCGTAGGTGACAGCAAATACGCCTCCTACAATGAGCAGTTCTTC.